This T cell receptor beta chain was profiled in a study of CD4 and CD8 cells across lung adenocarcinoma regions. Donors had localized lung adenocarcinoma, a non-small cell lung cancer. TCRdb reprocessed the PCR reads with MiXCR, giving one entry per CDR3 protein. The sample consists of 8,400 or so distinct CDR3 sequences, 35% to 50% of them appearing once. Trimming pared 0 bases from V and 0 bases from J, leaving 18 bases between. Germline CDR1 SGHDT, CDR2 YYEEEE. The CDR3 contains 18 residues. This TCR derives from a female donor with lung adenocarcinoma. The CD4 and CD8 labels of this study may be unreliable. Sample: CD4+ T cells from the margin of a lung tumor. V is TRBV5-6 and J is TRBJ1-1; perhaps TRBD1 as D (6 bases). The CDR3 DNA sequence: TGTGCCAGCAGCTTGGCAAGGGGACAACGCCTTATGAACACTGAAGCTTTCTTT. This translates into CASSLARGQRLMNTEAFF.